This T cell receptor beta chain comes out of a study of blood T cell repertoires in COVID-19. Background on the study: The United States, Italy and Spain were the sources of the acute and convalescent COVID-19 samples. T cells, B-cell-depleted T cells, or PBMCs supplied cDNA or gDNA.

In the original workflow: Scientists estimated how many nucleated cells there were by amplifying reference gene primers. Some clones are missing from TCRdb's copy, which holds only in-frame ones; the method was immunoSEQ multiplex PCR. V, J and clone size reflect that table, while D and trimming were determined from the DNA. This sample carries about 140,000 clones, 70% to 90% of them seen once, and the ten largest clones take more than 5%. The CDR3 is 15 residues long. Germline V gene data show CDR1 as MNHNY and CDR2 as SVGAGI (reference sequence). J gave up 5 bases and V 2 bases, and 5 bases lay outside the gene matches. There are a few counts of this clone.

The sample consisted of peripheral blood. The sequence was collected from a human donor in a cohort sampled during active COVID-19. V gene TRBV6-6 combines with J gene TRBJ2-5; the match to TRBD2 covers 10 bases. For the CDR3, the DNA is TGTGCCAGCAGTTACGGCCTAGCGGGAGCTGAGACCCAGTACTTC. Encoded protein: CASSYGLAGAETQYF.